The entry below describes one TCR beta chain. Reverse transcription of about 0.5 to 1 ug RNA used random hexamers. From the immunoSEQ multiplex PCR reads, TCRdb called clonotypes with MiXCR, one entry per CDR3 protein. The table lists 130,000 to 150,000 distinct CDR3 sequences, more than 90% of them singletons. These data belong to a study of CD8 T cells in Susac syndrome. The clonotype comes from a human donor with Susac syndrome. Sample: CD4+ T cells from PBMCs.

As DNA, the CDR3 is TGCGCCAGCAGTCAAAAGGGCGGGGACACTGAAGCTTTCTTT. Its protein is CASSQKGGDTEAFF. The genes are TRBV23-1 and TRBJ1-1; no clear D. TRBV23-1 is classed as an ORF, of uncertain function. Deletions cut 2 bases from V and 3 bases from J, with 10 bases between. There are 14 residues in the CDR3.